A single sample is the source of the 2 T cell receptor beta chains below, sequenced in a study of T-cell memory formation after mild COVID-19. TCRdb re-called the 5' RACE reads through MiXCR, storing one row per CDR3 protein. The table shows about 450,000 distinct CDR3 sequences, with 23% occurring only once. Material: PBMCs or a T cell subset sorted from them (not recorded which). Receptor source: an adult woman who had mild COVID-19 (a few samples of this study predate the infection). Cell type and time point are not known.

A few counts support this clonotype. The chain couples TRBV7-9 to TRBJ1-1, with TRBD1 matching over 7 bases. CDR1 is SEHNR and CDR2 is FQNEAQ in the germline V gene (reference sequence). V shed 6 bases, J shed 2 bases, and the junction held 9 bases outside the gene matches. The CDR3 sequence is 15 residues long. The CDR3 DNA reads as TGTGCCAGCAGTTTCGACCGGGACAGAAACACTGAAGCTTTCTTT. This translates into CASSFDRDRNTEAFF. Based on the CDR3 plus reference TRBV7-9 and TRBJ1-1, the full variable domain is DTGVSQNPRHKITKRGQNVTFRCDPISEHNRLYWYRQTLGQGPEFLTYFQNEAQLEKSRLLSDRFSAERPKGSFSTLEIQRTEQGDSAMYLCASSFDRDRNTEAFFGQGTRLTVV.

In this sample, this clonotype turned up a few times. CDR3 sequence reads: CASGSERDTGELFF. The CDR3 DNA reads TGTGCTAGTGGTTCAGAGCGGGATACCGGGGAGCTGTTTTTT. The chain recombines TRBV12-5 with TRBJ2-2, with TRBD2 matching over 7 bases. There are 14 residues in the CDR3. Germline-derived CDR1 and CDR2 are LGHNT and FRNRAP. With 4 bases clipped from V and 5 bases from J, the junction kept 4 bases outside the gene matches.